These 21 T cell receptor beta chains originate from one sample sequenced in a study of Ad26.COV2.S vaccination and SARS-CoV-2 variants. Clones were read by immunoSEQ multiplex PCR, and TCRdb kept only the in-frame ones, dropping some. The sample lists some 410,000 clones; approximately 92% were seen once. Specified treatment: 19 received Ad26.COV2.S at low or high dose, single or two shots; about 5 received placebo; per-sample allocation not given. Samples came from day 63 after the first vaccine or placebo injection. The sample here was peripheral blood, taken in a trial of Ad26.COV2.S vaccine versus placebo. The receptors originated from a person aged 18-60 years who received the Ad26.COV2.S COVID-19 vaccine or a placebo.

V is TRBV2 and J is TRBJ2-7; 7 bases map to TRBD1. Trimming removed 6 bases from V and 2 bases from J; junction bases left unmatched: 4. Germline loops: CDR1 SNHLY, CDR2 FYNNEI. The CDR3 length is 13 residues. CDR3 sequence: CASRGQPTYEQYF. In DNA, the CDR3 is TGTGCCAGCAGGGGACAGCCTACCTACGAGCAGTACTTC.

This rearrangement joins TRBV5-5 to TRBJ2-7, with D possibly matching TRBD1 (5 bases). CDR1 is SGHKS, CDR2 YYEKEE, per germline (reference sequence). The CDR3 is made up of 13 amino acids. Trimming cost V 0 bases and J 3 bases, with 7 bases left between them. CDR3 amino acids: CASSLVTDYEQYF. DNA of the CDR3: TGTGCCAGCAGCTTGGTGACAGACTACGAGCAGTACTTC. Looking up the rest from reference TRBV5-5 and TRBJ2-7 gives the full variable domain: DAGVTQSPTHLIKTRGQQVTLRCSPISGHKSVSWYQQVLGQGPQFIFQYYEKEERGRGNFPDRFSARQFPNYSSELNVNALLLGDSALYLCASSLVTDYEQYFGPGTRLTVT.

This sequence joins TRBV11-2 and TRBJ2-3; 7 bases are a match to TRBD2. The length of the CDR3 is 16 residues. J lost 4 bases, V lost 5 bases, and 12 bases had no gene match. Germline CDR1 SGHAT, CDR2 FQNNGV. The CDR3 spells CASSARAGGRADTQYF. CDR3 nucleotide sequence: TGTGCCAGCAGCGCAAGGGCCGGGGGGAGGGCAGATACGCAGTATTTT.

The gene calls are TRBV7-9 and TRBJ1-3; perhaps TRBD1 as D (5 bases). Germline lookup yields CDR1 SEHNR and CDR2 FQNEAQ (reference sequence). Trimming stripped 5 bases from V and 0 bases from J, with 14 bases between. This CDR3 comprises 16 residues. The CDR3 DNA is TGTGCCAGCAGCCTAGTCAGGGATTCCTCTGGAAACACCATATATTTT. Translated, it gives CASSLVRDSSGNTIYF.

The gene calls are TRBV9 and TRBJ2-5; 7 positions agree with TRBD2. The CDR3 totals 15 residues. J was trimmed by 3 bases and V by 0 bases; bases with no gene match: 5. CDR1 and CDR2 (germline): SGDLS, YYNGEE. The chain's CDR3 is CASSVASGPEETQYF. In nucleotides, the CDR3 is TGTGCCAGCAGCGTAGCTAGCGGACCTGAAGAGACCCAGTACTTC.

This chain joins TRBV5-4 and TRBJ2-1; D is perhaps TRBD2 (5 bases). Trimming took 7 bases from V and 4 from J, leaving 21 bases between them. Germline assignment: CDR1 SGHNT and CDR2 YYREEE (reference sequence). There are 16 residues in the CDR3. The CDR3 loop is CASHPRDRLGYNEQFF. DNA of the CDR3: TGTGCCAGCCACCCGAGGGATAGACTCGGATACAATGAGCAGTTCTTC. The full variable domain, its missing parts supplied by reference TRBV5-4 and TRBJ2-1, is ETGVTQSPTHLIKTRGQQVTLRCSSQSGHNTVSWYQQALGQGPQFIFQYYREEENGRGNFPPRFSGLQFPNYSSELNVNALELDDSALYLCASHPRDRLGYNEQFFGPGTRLTVL.

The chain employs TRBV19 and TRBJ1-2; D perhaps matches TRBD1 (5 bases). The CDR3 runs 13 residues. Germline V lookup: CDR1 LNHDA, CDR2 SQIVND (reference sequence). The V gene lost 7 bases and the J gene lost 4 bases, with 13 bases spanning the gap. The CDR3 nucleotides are TGTGCCAGTACCGGGGGACCGACCTATGGCTACACCTTC. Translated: CASTGGPTYGYTF.

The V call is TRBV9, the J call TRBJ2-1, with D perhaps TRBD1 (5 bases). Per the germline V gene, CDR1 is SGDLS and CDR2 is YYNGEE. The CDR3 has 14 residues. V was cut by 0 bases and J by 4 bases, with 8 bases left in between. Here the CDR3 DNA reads TGTGCCAGCAGCGTAGTACAGGATTACAATGAGCAGTTCTTC. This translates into CASSVVQDYNEQFF.

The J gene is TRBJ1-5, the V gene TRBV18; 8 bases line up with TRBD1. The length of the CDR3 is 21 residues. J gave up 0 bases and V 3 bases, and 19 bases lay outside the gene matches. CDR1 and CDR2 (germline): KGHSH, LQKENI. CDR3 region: CASSPPPPGQGRFRSNQPQHF. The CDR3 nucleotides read TGTGCCAGCTCACCGCCACCGCCAGGACAGGGCCGATTTCGTAGCAATCAGCCCCAGCATTTT. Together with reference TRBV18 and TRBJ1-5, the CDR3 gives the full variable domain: NAGVMQNPRHLVRRRGQEARLRCSPMKGHSHVYWYRQLPEEGLKFMVYLQKENIIDESGMPKERFSAEFPKEGPSILRIQQVVRGDSAAYFCASSPPPPGQGRFRSNQPQHFGDGTRLSIL.

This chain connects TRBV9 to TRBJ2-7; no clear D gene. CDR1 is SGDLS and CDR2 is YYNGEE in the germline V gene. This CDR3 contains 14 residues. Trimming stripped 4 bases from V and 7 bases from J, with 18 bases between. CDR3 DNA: TGTGCCAGCAGCAAATCCCCCACGCGTACGGAGCAGTACTTC. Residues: CASSKSPTRTEQYF. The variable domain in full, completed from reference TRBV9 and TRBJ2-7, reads DSGVTQTPKHLITATGQRVTLRCSPRSGDLSVYWYQQSLDQGLQFLIQYYNGEERAKGNILERFSAQQFPDLHSELNLSSLELGDSALYFCASSKSPTRTEQYFGPGTRLTVT.

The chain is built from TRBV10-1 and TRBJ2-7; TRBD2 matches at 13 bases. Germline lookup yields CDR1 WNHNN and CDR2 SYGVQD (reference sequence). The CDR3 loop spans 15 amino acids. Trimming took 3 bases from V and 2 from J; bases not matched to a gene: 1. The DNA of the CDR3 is TGCGCCAGCAGTGACGGACTAGCGGGGGCCTACGAGCAGTACTTC. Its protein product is CASSDGLAGAYEQYF.

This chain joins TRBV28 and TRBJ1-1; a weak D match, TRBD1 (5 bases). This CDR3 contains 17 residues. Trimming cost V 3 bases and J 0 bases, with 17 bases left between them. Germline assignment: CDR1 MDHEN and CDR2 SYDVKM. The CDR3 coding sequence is TGTGCCAGCAGTTTGGTAGGTAGGGGATTGGTGAACACTGAAGCTTTCTTT. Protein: CASSLVGRGLVNTEAFF.

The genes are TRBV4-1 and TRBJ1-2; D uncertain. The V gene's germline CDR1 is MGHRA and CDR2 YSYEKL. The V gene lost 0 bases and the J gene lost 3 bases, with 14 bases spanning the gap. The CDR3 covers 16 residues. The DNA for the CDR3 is TGCGCCAGCAGCCAAGATGTTAAAGCCTACTACTATGGCTACACCTTC. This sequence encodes CASSQDVKAYYYGYTF.

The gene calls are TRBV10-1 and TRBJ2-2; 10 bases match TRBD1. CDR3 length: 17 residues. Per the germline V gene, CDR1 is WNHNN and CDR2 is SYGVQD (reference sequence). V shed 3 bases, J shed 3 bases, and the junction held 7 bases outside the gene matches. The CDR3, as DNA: TGCGCCAGCAGTGACTCCAGGGGGACAGGGGACACCGGGGAGCTGTTTTTT. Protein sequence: CASSDSRGTGDTGELFF.

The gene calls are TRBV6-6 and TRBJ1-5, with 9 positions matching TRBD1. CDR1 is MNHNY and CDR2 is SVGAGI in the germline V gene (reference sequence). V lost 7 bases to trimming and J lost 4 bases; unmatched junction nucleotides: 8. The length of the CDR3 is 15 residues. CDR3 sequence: CASTTTGTGNQPQHF. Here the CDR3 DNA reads TGTGCCAGCACCACCACCGGGACAGGGAATCAGCCCCAGCATTTT.

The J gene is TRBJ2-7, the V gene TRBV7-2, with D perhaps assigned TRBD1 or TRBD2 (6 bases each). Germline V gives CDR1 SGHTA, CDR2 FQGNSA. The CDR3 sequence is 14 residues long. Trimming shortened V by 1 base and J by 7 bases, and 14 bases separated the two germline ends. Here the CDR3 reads CASSLDGGAYEQYF. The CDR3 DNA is TGTGCCAGCAGCTTAGACGGGGGCGCGTATGAGCAGTACTTC.

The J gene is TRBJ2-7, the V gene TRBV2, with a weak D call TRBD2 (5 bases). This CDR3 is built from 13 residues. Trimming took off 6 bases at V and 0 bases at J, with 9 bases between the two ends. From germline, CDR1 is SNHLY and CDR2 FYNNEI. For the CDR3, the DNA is TGTGCCAGCAGCGGGGTGAGCTCCTACGAGCAGTACTTC. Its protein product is CASSGVSSYEQYF. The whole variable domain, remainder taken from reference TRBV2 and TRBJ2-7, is EPEVTQTPSHQVTQMGQEVILRCVPISNHLYFYWYRQILGQKVEFLVSFYNNEISEKSEIFDDQFSVERPDGSNFTLKIRSTKLEDSAMYFCASSGVSSYEQYFGPGTRLTVT.

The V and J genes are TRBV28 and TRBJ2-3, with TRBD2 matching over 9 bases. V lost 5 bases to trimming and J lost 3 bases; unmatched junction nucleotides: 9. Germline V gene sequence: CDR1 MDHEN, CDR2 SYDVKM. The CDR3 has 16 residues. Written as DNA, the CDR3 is TGTGCCAGCAGTAATATCGGGCGGGGGGGAACAGATACGCAGTATTTT. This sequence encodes CASSNIGRGGTDTQYF. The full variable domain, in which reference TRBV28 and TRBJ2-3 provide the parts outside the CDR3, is DVKVTQSSRYLVKRTGEKVFLECVQDMDHENMFWYRQDPGLGLRLIYFSYDVKMKEKGDIPEGYSVSREKKERFSLILESASTNQTSMYLCASSNIGRGGTDTQYFGPGTRLTVL.

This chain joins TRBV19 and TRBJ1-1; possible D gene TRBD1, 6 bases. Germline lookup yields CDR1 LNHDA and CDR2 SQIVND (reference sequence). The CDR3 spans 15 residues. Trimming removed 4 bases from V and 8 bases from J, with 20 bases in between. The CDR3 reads CASSKVGFRTAEAFF. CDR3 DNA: TGTGCCAGTAGTAAAGTCGGGTTCAGGACAGCCGAAGCTTTCTTT.

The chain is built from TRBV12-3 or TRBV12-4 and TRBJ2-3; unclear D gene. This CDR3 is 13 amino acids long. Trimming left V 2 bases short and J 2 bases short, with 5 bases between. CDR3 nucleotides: TGTGCCAGCAGTTTACCAATCACAGATACGCAGTATTTT. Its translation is CASSLPITDTQYF.

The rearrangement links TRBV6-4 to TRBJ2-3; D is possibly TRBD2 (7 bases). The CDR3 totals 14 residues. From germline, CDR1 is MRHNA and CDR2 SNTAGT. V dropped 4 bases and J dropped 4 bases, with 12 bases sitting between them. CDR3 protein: CASSVEGGSDTQYF. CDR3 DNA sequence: TGTGCCAGCAGTGTTGAGGGGGGGTCAGATACGCAGTATTTT.